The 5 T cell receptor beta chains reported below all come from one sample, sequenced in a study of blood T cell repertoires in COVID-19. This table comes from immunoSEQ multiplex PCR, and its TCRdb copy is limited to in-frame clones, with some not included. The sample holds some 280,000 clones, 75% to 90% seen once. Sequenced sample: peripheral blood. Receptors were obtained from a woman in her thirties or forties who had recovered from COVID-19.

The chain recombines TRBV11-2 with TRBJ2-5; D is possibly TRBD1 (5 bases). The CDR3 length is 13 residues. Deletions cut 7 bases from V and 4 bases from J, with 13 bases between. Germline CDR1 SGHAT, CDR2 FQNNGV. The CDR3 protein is CASNQGSRETQYF. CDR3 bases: TGTGCCAGCAACCAGGGTAGTCGAGAGACCCAGTACTTC.

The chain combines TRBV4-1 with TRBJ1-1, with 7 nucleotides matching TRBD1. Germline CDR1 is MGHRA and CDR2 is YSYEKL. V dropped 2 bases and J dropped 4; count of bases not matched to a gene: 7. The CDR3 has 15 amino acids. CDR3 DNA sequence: TGCGCCAGCAGCCAATCGACAGGGCTAGGCACTGAAGCTTTCTTT. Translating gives CASSQSTGLGTEAFF.

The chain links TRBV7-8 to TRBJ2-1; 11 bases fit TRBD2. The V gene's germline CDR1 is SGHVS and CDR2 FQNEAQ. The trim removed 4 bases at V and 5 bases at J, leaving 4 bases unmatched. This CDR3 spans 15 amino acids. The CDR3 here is CASSWGTSGNNEQFF. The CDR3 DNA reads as TGTGCCAGCAGCTGGGGGACTAGCGGAAACAATGAGCAGTTCTTC.

The CDR3 DNA follows: TGTGCCAGCAGCTCAGGGGGATCAGGGGCCAACGTCCTGACTTTC. It encodes CASSSGGSGANVLTF. V and J are TRBV28 and TRBJ2-6; 7 nucleotides agree with TRBD1. With V trimmed by 6 bases and J by 4 bases, 6 bases remained unmatched. The CDR3 has 15 amino acids. Per the germline V gene, CDR1 is MDHEN and CDR2 is SYDVKM.

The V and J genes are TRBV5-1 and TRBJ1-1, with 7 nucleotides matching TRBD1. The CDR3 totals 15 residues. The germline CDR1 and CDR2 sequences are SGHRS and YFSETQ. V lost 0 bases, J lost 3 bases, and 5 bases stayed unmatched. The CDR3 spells CASSLATRGDTEAFF. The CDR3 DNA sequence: TGCGCCAGCAGCTTGGCCACCAGGGGGGACACTGAAGCTTTCTTT.